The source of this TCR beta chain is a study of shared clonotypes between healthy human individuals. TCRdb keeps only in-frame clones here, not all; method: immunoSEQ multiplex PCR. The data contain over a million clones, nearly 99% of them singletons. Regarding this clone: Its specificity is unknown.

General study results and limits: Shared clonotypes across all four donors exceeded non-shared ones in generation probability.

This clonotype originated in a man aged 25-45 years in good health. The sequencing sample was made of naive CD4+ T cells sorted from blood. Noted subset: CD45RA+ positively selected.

The CDR3 nucleotides are TGCGCCAGCAGCCTGGCTAGCGGGTTATCTAATGAGCAGTTCTTC. Translation: CASSLASGLSNEQFF. The chain links TRBV23-1 to TRBJ2-1, with 8 bases that match TRBD2. TRBV23-1 is assigned to the ORF class and has an uncertain function. V shed 6 bases, J shed 7 bases, and the junction held 11 bases outside the gene matches. This CDR3 contains 15 residues.